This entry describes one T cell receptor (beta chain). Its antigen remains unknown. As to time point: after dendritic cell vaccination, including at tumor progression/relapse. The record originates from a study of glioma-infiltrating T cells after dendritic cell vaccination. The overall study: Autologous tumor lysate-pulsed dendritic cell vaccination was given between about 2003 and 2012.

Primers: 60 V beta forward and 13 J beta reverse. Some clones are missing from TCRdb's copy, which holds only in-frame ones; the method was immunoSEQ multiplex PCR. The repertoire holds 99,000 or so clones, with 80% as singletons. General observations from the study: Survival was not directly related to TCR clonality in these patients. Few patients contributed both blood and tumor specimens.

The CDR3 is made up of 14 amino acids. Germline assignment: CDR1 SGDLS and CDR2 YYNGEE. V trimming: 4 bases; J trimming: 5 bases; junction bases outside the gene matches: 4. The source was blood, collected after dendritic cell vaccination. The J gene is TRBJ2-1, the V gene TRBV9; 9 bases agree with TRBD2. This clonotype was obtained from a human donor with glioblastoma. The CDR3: CASSQTSGNNEQFF. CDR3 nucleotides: TGTGCCAGCAGCCAGACTAGCGGCAACAATGAGCAGTTCTTC.